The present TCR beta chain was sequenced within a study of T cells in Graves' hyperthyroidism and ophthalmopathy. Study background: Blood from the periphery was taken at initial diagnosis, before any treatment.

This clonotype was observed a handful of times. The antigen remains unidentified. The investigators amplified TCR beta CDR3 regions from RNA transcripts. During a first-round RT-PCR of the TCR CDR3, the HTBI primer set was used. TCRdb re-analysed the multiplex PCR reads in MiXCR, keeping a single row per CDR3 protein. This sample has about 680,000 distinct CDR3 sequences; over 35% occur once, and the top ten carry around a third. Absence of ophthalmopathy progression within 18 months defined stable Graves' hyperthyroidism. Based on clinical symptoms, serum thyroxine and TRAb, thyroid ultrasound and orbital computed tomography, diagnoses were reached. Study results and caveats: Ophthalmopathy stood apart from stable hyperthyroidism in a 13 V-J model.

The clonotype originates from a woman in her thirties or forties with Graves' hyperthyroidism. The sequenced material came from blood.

The DNA of the CDR3 is TGCGCCAGCAGCCAAGAATCTATGGGGAGCTACGAGCAGTACTTC. Translated: CASSQESMGSYEQYF. The V call is TRBV4-1, the J call TRBJ2-7, with D possibly being TRBD2 (5 bases). The CDR3 runs to 15 residues. Trimming removed 0 bases at V and 3 bases at J, with 12 bases between. Germline V gene lookup returns CDR1 MGHRA and CDR2 YSYEKL.